Below are 20 T cell receptor beta chains sequenced from a single sample in a study of cytomegalovirus exposure and HLA in healthy donors. Here immunoSEQ multiplex PCR was the method, and the copy in TCRdb shows in-frame clones only, minus some. The table has more than 90,000 clones, roughly nine tenths seen once; the top ten hold about 4.3%. The sample taken for sequencing was PBMCs. Receptor source: a man aged 18 to 30 in good health and CMV-seropositive.

The chain couples TRBV4-2 to TRBJ2-4, with D possibly TRBD2 on 5 matching bases. The CDR3 contains 14 residues. V lost 1 base and J 4 bases, leaving 8 bases between the germline ends. Germline lookup yields CDR1 LGHNA and CDR2 YNFKEQ. Here the CDR3 DNA reads TGTGCCAGCAGCCAAGTTGGGGAGAAAAACATTCAGTACTTC. The encoded protein is CASSQVGEKNIQYF.

The chain links TRBV28 to TRBJ1-1; 9 positions agree with TRBD1. Germline CDR1 reads MDHEN; CDR2 reads SYDVKM. The junction had 8 bases not matched to a gene; V was cut back by 6 bases and J by 6 bases. The CDR3 has 14 residues. The CDR3 sequence is CASSIQGARPEAFF. The CDR3 nucleotides are TGTGCCAGCAGCATACAGGGGGCGCGCCCTGAAGCTTTCTTT.

This clone has only a few counts. The chain employs TRBV4-2 and TRBJ2-6, with a possible D match to TRBD1 (5 bases). This CDR3 region has 18 residues. Per germline, CDR1 LGHNA and CDR2 YNFKEQ. Trimming pared 1 base from V and 3 bases from J, leaving 16 bases between. The CDR3: CASSQAGPAGLGANVLTF. The CDR3 nucleotides read TGTGCCAGCAGCCAAGCAGGTCCGGCAGGGCTTGGGGCCAACGTCCTGACTTTC.

The V gene is TRBV4-2, the J gene TRBJ2-2, with 12 bases identical to TRBD2. This CDR3 has 16 amino acids. V trimming: 1 base; J trimming: 5 bases; junction bases outside the gene matches: 2. Germline V lookup: CDR1 LGHNA, CDR2 YNFKEQ. For the CDR3, the DNA is TGTGCCAGCAGCCAAGCACTAGCGGGAGGAACCGGGGAGCTGTTTTTT. It encodes CASSQALAGGTGELFF.

V usage is TRBV30 and J usage is TRBJ1-2; maybe TRBD1 (6 bases). Trimming removed 5 bases from V and 4 bases from J, with 14 bases in between. This CDR3 comprises 13 residues. Germline V gene lookup returns CDR1 GTSNPN and CDR2 SVGIG (reference sequence). CDR3 nucleotides: TGTGCCTGGCTAAAGGCAGGGGTCTATGGCTACACCTTC. Residues: CAWLKAGVYGYTF. The whole variable domain, filled in from reference TRBV30 and TRBJ1-2, reads SQTIHQWPATLVQPVGSPLSLECTVEGTSNPNLYWYRQAAGRGLQLLFYSVGIGQISSEVPQNLSASRPQDRQFILSSKKLLLSDSGFYLCAWLKAGVYGYTFGSGTRLTVV.

The chain joins TRBV27 to TRBJ2-3; 14 bases fit TRBD2. In germline, CDR1 is MNHEY, CDR2 SMNVEV (reference sequence). The CDR3 sequence is 21 residues long. V was pared by 5 bases and J by 2 bases, with 18 bases of the junction left unmatched. CDR3 coding DNA: TGTGCCAGCAGTAATAGGGGCCGACTAGCGGGGGGGCTCTCCTACACAGATACGCAGTATTTT. Translation: CASSNRGRLAGGLSYTDTQYF.

This clone was observed a handful of times. The rearrangement uses TRBV2 and TRBJ1-2, with D perhaps TRBD1 (6 bases). The CDR3 runs 12 residues. CDR1 is SNHLY and CDR2 is FYNNEI in the germline V gene. V gave up 8 bases and J gave up 5 bases, with 12 bases separating them. This CDR3 is CASVGAGYGYTF. CDR3 coding DNA: TGTGCCAGCGTGGGGGCAGGGTATGGCTACACCTTC.

The CDR3 nucleotides read TGTGCCACCAGCGATGGGGCAGGGTCGATAGGCTACACCTTC. It translates to CATSDGAGSIGYTF. This chain connects TRBV15 to TRBJ1-2, with D maybe TRBD1 (5 bases). Germline lookup yields CDR1 LNHNV and CDR2 YYDKDF (reference sequence). V was shortened by 5 bases and J by 8 bases, with 18 bases between the two germline ends. This CDR3 has 14 residues. The entire variable domain, with the rest obtained from reference TRBV15 and TRBJ1-2, is as follows: DAMVIQNPRYQVTQFGKPVTLSCSQTLNHNVMYWYQQKSSQAPKLLFHYYDKDFNNEADTPDNFQSRRPNTSFCFLDIRSPGLGDTAMYLCATSDGAGSIGYTFGSGTRLTVV.

The J gene is TRBJ2-4, the V gene TRBV4-1; tentatively, D is TRBD1 (6 bases). V shed 1 base and J shed 4 bases, with 14 bases lying between them. Germline CDR1 MGHRA, CDR2 YSYEKL. This CDR3 region has 16 residues. CDR3 DNA sequence: TGCGCCAGCAGCCAAGCGGGACAAACAGGGAAAAACATTCAGTACTTC. It specifies CASSQAGQTGKNIQYF.

J is TRBJ1-1 and V is TRBV5-1, with D unresolved. V lost 1 base and J 5 bases, leaving 15 bases between the germline ends. In germline, CDR1 is SGHRS, CDR2 YFSETQ. CDR3 length: 15 amino acids. CDR3 sequence (DNA): TGCGCCAGCAGCTTGAAGAGGGTTACGGATACTGAAGCTTTCTTT. It encodes CASSLKRVTDTEAFF.

The genes are TRBV18 and TRBJ1-4; 10 bases line up with TRBD1. Germline CDR1 reads KGHSH; CDR2 reads LQKENI. This CDR3 has 15 residues. With 3 bases clipped from V and 7 bases from J, the junction kept 5 bases outside the gene matches. The CDR3 coding sequence is TGTGCCAGCTCACCCGGGACAGGGGAAGGTGAAAAACTGTTTTTT. Amino acids: CASSPGTGEGEKLFF.

The chain combines TRBV7-2 with TRBJ2-7; 7 bases line up with TRBD2. The V gene's germline CDR1 is SGHTA and CDR2 FQGNSA. This CDR3 comprises 13 residues. Trimming at V came to 2 bases and at J to 4 bases, leaving 2 bases not matched to a gene. CDR3 sequence reads: CASSLLAEYEQYF. The CDR3 coding sequence is TGTGCCAGCAGCTTACTAGCGGAGTACGAGCAGTACTTC.

The chain employs TRBV28 and TRBJ1-4, with D uncertain. V was shortened by 5 bases and J by 0 bases, with 13 bases between the two germline ends. The CDR3 has 16 amino acids. Germline CDR1 is MDHEN and CDR2 is SYDVKM. CDR3 region: CASSPKTEATNEKLFF. CDR3 nucleotides: TGTGCCAGCAGTCCCAAAACAGAAGCAACTAATGAAAAACTGTTTTTT. Full variable domain (missing parts from reference TRBV28 and TRBJ1-4): DVKVTQSSRYLVKRTGEKVFLECVQDMDHENMFWYRQDPGLGLRLIYFSYDVKMKEKGDIPEGYSVSREKKERFSLILESASTNQTSMYLCASSPKTEATNEKLFFGSGTQLSVL.

This chain uses TRBV7-5 with TRBJ1-2; the table's D gene call, TRBD1, was not cross checked with the DNA. TRBV7-5 is marked as a pseudogene. The CDR3 length is 14 residues. The CDR3 DNA sequence: TGTGCCAGAAGCACCGGACAGGGCAACTATGGCTACACCTTC. This codes for CARSTGQGNYGYTF.

This sequence joins TRBV19 and TRBJ1-5; the D gene is possibly TRBD1 (6 bases). The CDR3 loop spans 15 amino acids. Germline CDR1 and CDR2: LNHDA and SQIVND (reference sequence). The V and J ends lost 1 base and 7 bases respectively, with 14 bases between them. CDR3 sequence: CASSIVAGVGQPQHF. As DNA, the CDR3 is TGTGCCAGTAGTATAGTGGCAGGGGTGGGCCAGCCCCAGCATTTT.

The rearrangement links TRBV28 to TRBJ1-5; TRBD1 matches at 8 bases. The CDR3 totals 14 residues. Germline V gives CDR1 MDHEN, CDR2 SYDVKM. With V trimmed by 4 bases and J by 5 bases, 4 bases remained unmatched. The chain's CDR3 is CASSSRTGYQPQHF. CDR3 DNA sequence: TGTGCCAGCAGTTCCCGGACAGGGTATCAGCCCCAGCATTTT.

This sequence joins TRBV10-2 and TRBJ2-3; 9 nucleotides agree with TRBD2. CDR3 length equals 15 residues. J gave up 1 base and V 5 bases, and 4 bases lay outside the gene matches. Per germline, CDR1 WSHSY and CDR2 SAAADI. CDR3 residues: CASSPASGGTDTQYF. In DNA, the CDR3 is TGCGCCAGCAGTCCGGCTAGCGGGGGCACAGATACGCAGTATTTT.

The chain links TRBV6-1 to TRBJ1-2; perhaps TRBD1 as D (6 bases). Germline V CDR1 and CDR2: MNHNS, SASEGT. The CDR3 has 13 amino acids. V was shortened by 5 bases and J by 4 bases, with 11 bases between the two germline ends. CDR3 region: CASSLTGPYGYTF. CDR3 nucleotides: TGTGCCAGCAGTCTGACAGGCCCCTATGGCTACACCTTC.

The CDR3 reads CASRRQGGSETQYF. The CDR3 nucleotides are TGTGCCAGCAGACGCCAAGGGGGTTCGGAGACCCAGTACTTC. The J gene is TRBJ2-5, the V gene TRBV28; the D gene is possibly TRBD1 (6 bases). The germline V gene has CDR1 MDHEN and CDR2 SYDVKM. Trimming stripped 6 bases from V and 5 bases from J, with 16 bases between. This CDR3 has 14 amino acids.

This clone has just one count. This CDR3 is CASSPSQGGQPQHF. CDR3 sequence (DNA): TGTGCCAGCTCACCATCACAGGGTGGACAGCCCCAGCATTTT. The V call is TRBV18, the J call TRBJ1-5; D possibly corresponds to TRBD1 (6 bases). Germline V gene data show CDR1 as KGHSH and CDR2 as LQKENI. The CDR3 loop spans 14 amino acids. V lost 2 bases to trimming and J lost 7 bases, with 12 bases between them.